The entry below gives a single T cell receptor beta chain sequence along with its context. This sample was included in a study of blood T cell repertoires in COVID-19. Study-wide context: COVID-19 samples from acute and convalescent phases originated in the United States, Italy and Spain. PBMCs, B-cell-depleted T cells, or T cells provided the cDNA or gDNA that made up the material.

Study members were between roughly 18 and 90 years old and lived in 20 to 30 US regions. This CDR3 contains 13 residues. Per germline, CDR1 MRHNA and CDR2 SNTAGT. V shed 6 bases, J shed 6 bases, and the junction held 4 bases outside the gene matches. Sequencing used immunoSEQ multiplex PCR; TCRdb keeps in-frame clones, though not all of them. The sample records hundreds of thousands of clones, 70% to 90% being singletons. This clonotype originated in a man aged 30-40 years who had recovered from COVID-19. Source material: PBMCs or T cells enriched from blood (not recorded which). The V gene is TRBV6-4, the J gene TRBJ2-7, with 11 bases fitting TRBD2. CDR3 DNA: TGTGCCAGCAGCTATGGGACTAGCGGCGAGCAGTACTTC. As protein: CASSYGTSGEQYF.